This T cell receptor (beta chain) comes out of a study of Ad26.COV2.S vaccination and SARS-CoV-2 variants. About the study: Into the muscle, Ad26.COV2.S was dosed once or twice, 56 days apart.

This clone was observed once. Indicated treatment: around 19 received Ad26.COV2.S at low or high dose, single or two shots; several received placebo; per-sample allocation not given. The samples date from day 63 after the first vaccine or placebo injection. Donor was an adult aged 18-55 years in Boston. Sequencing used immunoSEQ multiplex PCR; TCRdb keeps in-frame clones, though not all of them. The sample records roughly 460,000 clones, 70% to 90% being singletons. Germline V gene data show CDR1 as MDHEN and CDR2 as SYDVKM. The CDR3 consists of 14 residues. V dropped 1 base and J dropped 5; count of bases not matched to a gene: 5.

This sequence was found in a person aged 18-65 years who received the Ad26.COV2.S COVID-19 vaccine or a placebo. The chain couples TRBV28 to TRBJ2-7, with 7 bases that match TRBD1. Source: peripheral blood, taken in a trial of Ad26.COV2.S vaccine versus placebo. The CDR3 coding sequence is TGTGCCAGCAGTTTATCCGACAGGGCCGACGAGCAGTACTTC. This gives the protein CASSLSDRADEQYF.